The text below deals with one T cell receptor (beta chain). The sample comes from a study of patients and donors after allogeneic stem cell transplantation. CDR3 length: 15 residues. Germline values: CDR1 LGHNA, CDR2 YNFKEQ. V shed 2 bases and J shed 4 bases, with 11 bases lying between them. TCRdb ran MiXCR on the RT-PCR reads and lists one entry per CDR3 protein. The sample lists 200,000 to 250,000 distinct CDR3 sequences, roughly an eighth occurring once. Sequenced input: blood, either unsorted or a sorted T cell fraction (not recorded which). This sequence originates from a human donor who was either an allogeneic HSCT recipient or a stem cell or donor lymphocyte infusion donor (not recorded which). It is not recorded whose cells these are; they may come from a transplant donor. The V call is TRBV4-2, the J call TRBJ1-4; D is unclear. The CDR3: CASSQSLNINEKLFF. The CDR3 nucleotides are TGTGCCAGCAGCCAAAGCCTGAACATTAATGAAAAACTGTTTTTT.